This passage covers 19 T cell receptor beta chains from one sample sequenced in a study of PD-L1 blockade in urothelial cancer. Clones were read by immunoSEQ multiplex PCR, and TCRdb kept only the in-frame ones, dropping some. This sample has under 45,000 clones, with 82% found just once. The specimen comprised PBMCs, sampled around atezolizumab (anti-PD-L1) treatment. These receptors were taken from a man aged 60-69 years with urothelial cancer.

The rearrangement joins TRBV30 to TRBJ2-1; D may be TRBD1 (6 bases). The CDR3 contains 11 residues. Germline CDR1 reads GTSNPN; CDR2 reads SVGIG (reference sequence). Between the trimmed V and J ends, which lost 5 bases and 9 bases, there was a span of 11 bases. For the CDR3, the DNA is TGTGCCTGGGGGTTGGGGGCTGAGCAGTTCTTC. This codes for CAWGLGAEQFF.

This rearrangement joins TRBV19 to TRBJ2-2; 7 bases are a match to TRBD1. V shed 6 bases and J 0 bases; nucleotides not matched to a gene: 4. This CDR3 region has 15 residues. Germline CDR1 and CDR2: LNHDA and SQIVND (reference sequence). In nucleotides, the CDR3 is TGTGCCAGTAGCCCCGGGACAGCGAACACCGGGGAGCTGTTTTTT. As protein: CASSPGTANTGELFF.

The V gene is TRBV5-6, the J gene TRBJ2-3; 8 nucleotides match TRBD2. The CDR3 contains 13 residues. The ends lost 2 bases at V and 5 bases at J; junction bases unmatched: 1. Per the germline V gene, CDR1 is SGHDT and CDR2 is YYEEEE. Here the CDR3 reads CASSFRGGDTQYF. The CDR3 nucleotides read TGTGCCAGCAGCTTTCGGGGGGGAGATACGCAGTATTTT. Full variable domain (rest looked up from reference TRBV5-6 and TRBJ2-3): DAGVTQSPTHLIKTRGQQVTLRCSPKSGHDTVSWYQQALGQGPQFIFQYYEEEERQRGNFPDRFSGHQFPNYSSELNVNALLLGDSALYLCASSFRGGDTQYFGPGTRLTVL.

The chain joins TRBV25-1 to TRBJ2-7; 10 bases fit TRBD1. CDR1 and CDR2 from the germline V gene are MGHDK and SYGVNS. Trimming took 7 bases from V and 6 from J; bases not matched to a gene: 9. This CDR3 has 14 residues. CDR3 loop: CASTSGTGAREQYF. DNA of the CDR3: TGTGCCAGCACCTCCGGGACAGGGGCGCGCGAGCAGTACTTC.

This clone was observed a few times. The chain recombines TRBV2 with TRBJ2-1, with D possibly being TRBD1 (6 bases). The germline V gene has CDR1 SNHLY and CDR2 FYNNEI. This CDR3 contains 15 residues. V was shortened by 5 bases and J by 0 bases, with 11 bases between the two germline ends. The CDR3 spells CASSPDSNSYNEQFF. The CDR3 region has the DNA TGTGCCAGCAGTCCGGACAGCAACTCCTACAATGAGCAGTTCTTC. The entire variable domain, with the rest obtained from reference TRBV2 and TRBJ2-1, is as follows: EPEVTQTPSHQVTQMGQEVILRCVPISNHLYFYWYRQILGQKVEFLVSFYNNEISEKSEIFDDQFSVERPDGSNFTLKIRSTKLEDSAMYFCASSPDSNSYNEQFFGPGTRLTVL.

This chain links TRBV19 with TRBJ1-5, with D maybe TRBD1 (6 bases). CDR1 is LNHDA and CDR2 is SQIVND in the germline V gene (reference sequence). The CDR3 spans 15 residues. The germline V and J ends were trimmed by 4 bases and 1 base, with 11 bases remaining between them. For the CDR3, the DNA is TGTGCCAGTAGTAGGGCAGGGGCCAGCAATCAGCCCCAGCATTTT. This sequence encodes CASSRAGASNQPQHF. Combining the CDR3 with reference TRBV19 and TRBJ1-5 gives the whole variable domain DGGITQSPKYLFRKEGQNVTLSCEQNLNHDAMYWYRQDPGQGLRLIYYSQIVNDFQKGDIAEGYSVSREKKESFPLTVTSAQKNPTAFYLCASSRAGASNQPQHFGDGTRLSIL.

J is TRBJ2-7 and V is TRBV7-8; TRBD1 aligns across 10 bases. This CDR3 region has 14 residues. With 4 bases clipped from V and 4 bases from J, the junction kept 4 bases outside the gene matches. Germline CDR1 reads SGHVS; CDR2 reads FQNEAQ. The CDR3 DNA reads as TGTGCCAGCAGCTCCGGGACAGGGGTTTACGAGCAGTACTTC. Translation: CASSSGTGVYEQYF.

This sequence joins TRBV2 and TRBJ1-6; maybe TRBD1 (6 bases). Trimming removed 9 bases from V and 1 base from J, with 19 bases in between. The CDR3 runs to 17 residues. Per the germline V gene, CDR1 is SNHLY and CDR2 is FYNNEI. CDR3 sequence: CASYREDQGSYNSPLHF. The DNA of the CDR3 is TGTGCCAGTTACAGAGAAGACCAGGGGTCCTATAATTCACCCCTCCACTTT.

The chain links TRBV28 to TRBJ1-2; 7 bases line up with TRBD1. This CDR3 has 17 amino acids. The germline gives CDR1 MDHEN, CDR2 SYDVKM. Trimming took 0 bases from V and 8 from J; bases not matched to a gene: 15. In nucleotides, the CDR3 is TGTGCCAGCAGTTTATGCGGAGGGGGCGAGTGTATGAGGGGCTACACCTTC. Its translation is CASSLCGGGECMRGYTF.

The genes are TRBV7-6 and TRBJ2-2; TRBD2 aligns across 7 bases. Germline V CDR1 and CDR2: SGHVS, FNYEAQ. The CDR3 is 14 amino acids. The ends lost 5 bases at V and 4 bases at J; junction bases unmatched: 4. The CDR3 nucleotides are TGTGCCAGCAGCCGGACTAGGGGCACCGGGGAGCTGTTTTTT. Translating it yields CASSRTRGTGELFF. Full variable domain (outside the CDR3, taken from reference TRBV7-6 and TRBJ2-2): GAGVSQSPRYKVTKRGQDVALRCDPISGHVSLYWYRQALGQGPEFLTYFNYEAQQDKSGLPNDRFSAERPEGSISTLTIQRTEQRDSAMYRCASSRTRGTGELFFGEGSRLTVL.

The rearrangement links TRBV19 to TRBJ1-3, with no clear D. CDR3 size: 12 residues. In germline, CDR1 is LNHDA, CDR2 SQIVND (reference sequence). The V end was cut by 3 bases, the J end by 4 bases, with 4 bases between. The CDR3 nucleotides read TGTGCCAGTAGTATGAGGGGAAACACCATATATTTT. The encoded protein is CASSMRGNTIYF.

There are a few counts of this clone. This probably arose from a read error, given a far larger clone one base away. In nucleotides, the CDR3 is TGTGCCAGCAGCTTGATCAGTTACGAGCAGTACTTC. This translates into CASSLISYEQYF. This chain uses TRBV5-6 with TRBJ2-7; D not certain. Germline V lookup: CDR1 SGHDT, CDR2 YYEEEE. V was shortened by 1 base and J by 4 bases, with 6 bases between the two germline ends. CDR3 size: 12 residues.

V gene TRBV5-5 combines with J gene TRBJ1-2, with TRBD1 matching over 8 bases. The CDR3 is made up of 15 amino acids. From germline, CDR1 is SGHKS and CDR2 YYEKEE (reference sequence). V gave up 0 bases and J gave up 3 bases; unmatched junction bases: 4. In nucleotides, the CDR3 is TGTGCCAGCAGCTTGGGGGCAGGGGGCTACTATGGCTACACCTTC. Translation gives CASSLGAGGYYGYTF.

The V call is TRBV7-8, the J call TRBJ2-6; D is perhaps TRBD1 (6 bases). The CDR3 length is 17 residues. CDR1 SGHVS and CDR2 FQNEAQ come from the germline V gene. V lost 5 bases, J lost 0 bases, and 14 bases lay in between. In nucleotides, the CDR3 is TGTGCCAGCAGCCTACCCGGACAGCTCTCTGGGGCCAACGTCCTGACTTTC. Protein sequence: CASSLPGQLSGANVLTF.

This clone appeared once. In DNA form, the CDR3 reads TGTGCCAGCAGCGTAGTGGGGCGAAACAATGAGCAGTTCTTC. It specifies CASSVVGRNNEQFF. V usage is TRBV9 and J usage is TRBJ2-1; perhaps TRBD1 as D (5 bases). The V end was cut by 0 bases, the J end by 5 bases, with 9 bases between. CDR3 length: 14 amino acids. The germline CDR1 and CDR2 sequences are SGDLS and YYNGEE. Using reference TRBV9 and TRBJ2-1 for the parts outside the CDR3, the full variable domain is DSGVTQTPKHLITATGQRVTLRCSPRSGDLSVYWYQQSLDQGLQFLIQYYNGEERAKGNILERFSAQQFPDLHSELNLSSLELGDSALYFCASSVVGRNNEQFFGPGTRLTVL.

The CDR3 DNA reads TGTGCCAGTAGTATGTCCCTGACAGTTTCCGTTTATGGCTACACCTTC. Its protein product is CASSMSLTVSVYGYTF. The chain links TRBV19 to TRBJ1-2, with D possibly matching TRBD1 (5 bases). V lost 3 bases and J 5 bases, leaving 19 bases between the germline ends. Germline values: CDR1 LNHDA, CDR2 SQIVND (reference sequence). The CDR3 contains 16 residues.

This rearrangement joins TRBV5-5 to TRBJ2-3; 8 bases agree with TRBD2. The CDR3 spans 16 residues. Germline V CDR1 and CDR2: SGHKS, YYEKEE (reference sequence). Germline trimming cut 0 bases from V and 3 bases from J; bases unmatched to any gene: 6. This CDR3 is CASSLVRGAETDTQYF. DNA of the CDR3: TGTGCCAGCAGCTTGGTGCGGGGGGCTGAGACAGATACGCAGTATTTT.

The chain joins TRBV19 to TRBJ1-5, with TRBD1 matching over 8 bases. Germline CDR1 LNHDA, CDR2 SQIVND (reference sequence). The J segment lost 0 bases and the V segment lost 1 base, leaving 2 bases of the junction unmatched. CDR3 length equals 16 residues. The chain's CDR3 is CASSIGDRYSNQPQHF. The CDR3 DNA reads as TGTGCCAGTAGTATAGGGGACAGGTATAGCAATCAGCCCCAGCATTTT.

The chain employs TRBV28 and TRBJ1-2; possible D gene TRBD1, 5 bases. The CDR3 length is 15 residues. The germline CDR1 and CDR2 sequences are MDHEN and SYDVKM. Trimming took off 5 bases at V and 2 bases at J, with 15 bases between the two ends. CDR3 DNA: TGTGCCAGCAGTCCCCCGACAGCTATGAACTATGGCTACACCTTC. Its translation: CASSPPTAMNYGYTF.